Listed below are T cell receptor beta chains from one sample, sequenced in a study of T-cell reconstitution after alpha-beta-depleted transplantation in children. TCRdb re-derived calls from the PCR reads in MiXCR, one entry per CDR3 protein. The sample has about 500,000 distinct CDR3 sequences; over 10% are singletons. Sequenced here: PBMCs, mostly from graft donor cells, sampled 180 days after TCRalphabeta/CD19-depleted stem cell transplant. The receptors stem from a female patient aged 2-9 years who had a stem cell transplant for aplastic anemia, so the T cells may come from the graft donor. Each CDR3 is given with its conserved first and last residue. The D gene is left open where the match is weak. Clone size is not always given. Where it is, it says once, few, many or a class for expanded clones.

CDR3 length | J gene | D gene | clone size | V gene | CDR3 protein | CDR3 DNA
17 | TRBJ2-3 | . | few | TRBV15 | CATSREGTSRTTDTQYF | TGTGCCACCAGCAGAGAAGGGACGAGCCGGACCACAGATACGCAGTATTTT
11 | TRBJ1-2 | . | . | TRBV29-1 | CSVALNYGYTF | TGCAGCGTTGCCCTAAACTATGGCTACACCTTC
15 | TRBJ2-1 | . | . | TRBV11-2 | CASSRTMGPDRTQFF | TGTGCCAGCAGCCGAACTATGGGACCCGATCGGACGCAGTTCTTC
15 | TRBJ2-2 | . | . | TRBV10-3 | CAISERTSGTGELFF | TGTGCCATCAGTGAGCGGACAAGCGGCACCGGGGAGCTGTTTTTT
15 | TRBJ1-2 | TRBD1 | few | TRBV18 | CASSPGTGENYGYTF | TGTGCCAGCTCACCCGGGACAGGGGAGAACTATGGCTACACCTTC
18 | TRBJ2-7 | . | . | TRBV7-2 | CASSLARGGSLRDYEQYF | TGTGCCAGCAGCTTAGCTCGGGGTGGCAGCTTGAGAGACTACGAGCAGTACTTC
15 | TRBJ1-1 | TRBD1 | few | TRBV4-3 | CASSHRDRLNTEAFF | TGCGCCAGCAGCCACAGGGACAGGTTGAACACTGAAGCTTTCTTT
13 | TRBJ2-1 | . | . | TRBV7-9 | CASSRVVVYEQFF | TGTGCCAGCAGCCGCGTAGTAGTCTATGAGCAGTTCTTC
17 | TRBJ2-3 | TRBD2 | few | TRBV3-1 | CASSHYGTSGSTDTQYF | TGTGCCAGCAGCCACTACGGGACTAGCGGGAGTACAGATACGCAGTATTTT
17 | TRBJ2-1 | TRBD1 | . | TRBV19 | CASSMGPRTGRRGEQFF | TGTGCCAGTAGTATGGGCCCCCGGACAGGCCGTAGGGGTGAGCAGTTCTTC
14 | TRBJ2-3 | TRBD2 | few | TRBV29-1 | CSVLLAGVPDTQYF | TGCAGCGTTCTACTAGCGGGAGTTCCAGATACGCAGTATTTT
13 | TRBJ2-3 | . | many | TRBV7-3 | CASSLNREDTQYF | TGTGCCAGCAGCTTAAACAGGGAGGATACGCAGTATTTT
15 | TRBJ2-1 | . | few | TRBV6-5 | CASSNERAYYNEQFF | TGTGCCAGCAGTAACGAGAGGGCTTACTACAATGAGCAGTTCTTC
14 | TRBJ2-3 | TRBD2 | few | TRBV20-1 | CSAVAGLSTDTQYF | TGCAGTGCGGTAGCGGGTCTAAGCACAGATACGCAGTATTTT
14 | TRBJ2-3 | TRBD1 | few | TRBV11-2 | CASSPTGAGDTQYF | TGTGCCAGCAGCCCGACAGGGGCGGGAGATACGCAGTATTTT
18 | TRBJ2-1 | . | few | TRBV11-1 | CASSPRPGTKSSYNEQFF | TGTGCCAGCAGCCCTAGACCAGGGACGAAGAGCTCCTACAATGAGCAGTTCTTC
12 | TRBJ1-2 | . | few | TRBV30 | CAFHNGLGGYTF | TGTGCCTTCCACAACGGACTTGGAGGCTACACCTTC
19 | TRBJ2-3 | TRBD2 | few | TRBV5-1 | CASSLGPAGGRVSTDTQYF | TGCGCCAGCAGCCTGGGACCCGCTGGCGGGAGAGTAAGCACAGATACGCAGTATTTT
18 | TRBJ2-3 | TRBD2 | few | TRBV6-1 | CASSLYQLAGGPPDTQYF | TGTGCCAGCAGTCTCTACCAACTAGCGGGAGGGCCACCAGATACGCAGTATTTT
17 | TRBJ1-6 | . | . | TRBV4-3 | CASSHGLFLGSNSPLHF | TGCGCCAGCAGCCACGGACTCTTCTTGGGATCGAATTCACCCCTCCACTTT
15 | TRBJ2-2 | . | once | TRBV20-1 | CSQKPPTGNTGELFF | TGCAGTCAGAAGCCACCGACTGGCAACACCGGGGAGCTGTTTTTT
15 | TRBJ1-2 | . | . | TRBV4-3 | CASSQDGRYSYGYTF | TGCGCCAGCAGCCAAGATGGTAGATACAGCTATGGCTACACCTTC
15 | TRBJ1-6 | TRBD1 | many | TRBV15 | CATSSTGTGNSPLHF | TGTGCCACCAGCAGTACCGGGACAGGGAATTCACCCCTCCACTTT
9 | TRBJ2-7 | . | many | TRBV20-1 | CSAREEQYF | TGCAGTGCTAGAGAGGAGCAGTACTTC
13 | TRBJ1-1 | TRBD1 | many | TRBV12-3/TRBV12-4 | CASSPEVDREAFF | TGTGCCAGCAGTCCCGAAGTGGACAGGGAAGCTTTCTTT
14 | TRBJ1-1 | . | . | TRBV9 | CASSVSGLNTEAFF | TGTGCCAGCAGCGTTTCAGGACTGAACACTGAAGCTTTCTTT
17 | TRBJ2-2 | . | . | TRBV11-2 | CASSLEASRYNTGELFF | TGTGCCAGCAGCTTAGAGGCTAGCCGATACAACACCGGGGAGCTGTTTTTT
13 | TRBJ2-3 | . | . | TRBV5-1 | CASRPVFTDTQYF | TGCGCCAGCAGGCCCGTCTTCACAGATACGCAGTATTTT
15 | TRBJ1-2 | . | . | TRBV9 | CASGFAAGRGGGYTF | TGTGCCAGCGGATTTGCCGCGGGCCGCGGGGGAGGCTACACCTTC
17 | TRBJ2-2 | . | . | TRBV4-3 | CASSQDFGGVGTGELFF | TGCGCCAGCAGCCAAGATTTTGGAGGCGTCGGCACCGGGGAGCTGTTTTTT
17 | TRBJ1-1 | . | many | TRBV5-1 | CASSLLVSGGQNTEAFF | TGCGCCAGCAGCCTCCTTGTTTCCGGCGGACAGAACACTGAAGCTTTCTTT
13 | TRBJ2-7 | . | few | TRBV27 | CASSSPAAGEQYF | TGTGCCAGCAGTTCACCTGCGGCGGGGGAGCAGTACTTC
18 | TRBJ2-1 | . | few | TRBV27 | CASRSLFGGRLSYNEQFF | TGTGCCAGCAGATCCCTTTTTGGGGGGAGGCTAAGCTACAATGAGCAGTTCTTC
14 | TRBJ2-1 | TRBD1 | few | TRBV11-2 | CASSLGGASGGQFF | TGTGCCAGCAGCTTAGGAGGGGCCTCAGGGGGGCAGTTCTTC
13 | TRBJ1-1 | . | . | TRBV29-1 | CSAGWTAGTEAFF | TGCAGCGCCGGATGGACAGCGGGCACTGAAGCTTTCTTT
12 | TRBJ1-1 | TRBD1 | . | TRBV5-1 | CASSPLGQGGFF | TGCGCCAGCAGCCCGCTCGGACAGGGAGGTTTCTTT